The 20 T cell receptor beta chains below come from one sample, sequenced in a study of control samples from healthy donors and cancer patients. Assay: immunoSEQ multiplex PCR; the TCRdb copy retains only in-frame clones and omits some. The sample lists roughly 100,000 clones, roughly 92% occurring once. Input material: blood. The receptors were gathered from a human donor in good health. The donor label of this sample is uncertain.

This chain uses TRBV6-2 or TRBV6-3 with TRBJ2-1; TRBD2 matches 9 bases. Losses at the gene ends were 2 bases for V and 6 bases for J; bases not matched to a gene: 11. Germline V CDR1 and CDR2: MNHEY, SVGEGT. The CDR3 runs 17 residues. Here the CDR3 reads CASSYVSGASGANEQFF. Here the CDR3 DNA reads TGTGCCAGCAGTTACGTCTCTGGGGCTAGCGGGGCCAATGAGCAGTTCTTC.

The genes are TRBV5-1 and TRBJ2-3, with D possibly being TRBD1 (6 bases). The CDR3 spans 15 residues. The V end was cut by 1 base, the J end by 5 bases, with 14 bases between. Germline lookup yields CDR1 SGHRS and CDR2 YFSETQ. CDR3 coding DNA: TGCGCCAGCAGCTTGCATGGACAGTCCGGAGATACGCAGTATTTT. Translated, it gives CASSLHGQSGDTQYF.

This chain joins TRBV15 and TRBJ2-2; perhaps TRBD1 as D (6 bases). The ends were cut back, 4 bases at V and 0 bases at J, with 9 bases in the middle. The germline V gene has CDR1 LNHNV and CDR2 YYDKDF (reference sequence). This CDR3 contains 15 residues. CDR3 loop: CATSKGQTNTGELFF. The DNA of the CDR3 is TGTGCCACCAGCAAGGGACAAACGAACACCGGGGAGCTGTTTTTT.

The chain uses TRBV30 and TRBJ1-1; 10 bases agree with TRBD1. Germline V gene data show CDR1 as GTSNPN and CDR2 as SVGIG (reference sequence). V shed 0 bases and J 4 bases; nucleotides not matched to a gene: 2. The CDR3 is made up of 14 amino acids. CDR3 amino acids: CAWSVGTGATEAFF. CDR3 bases: TGTGCCTGGAGTGTCGGGACAGGGGCCACTGAAGCTTTCTTT.

The chain recombines TRBV10-2 with TRBJ1-1, with 10 bases fitting TRBD1. This CDR3 has 14 amino acids. Germline V CDR1 and CDR2: WSHSY, SAAADI. V trimming: 5 bases; J trimming: 5 bases; junction bases outside the gene matches: 5. For the CDR3, the DNA is TGCGCCAGCAGTAGGGGACAGGGGTGGACTGAAGCTTTCTTT. This gives the protein CASSRGQGWTEAFF.

The chain links TRBV9 to TRBJ2-1; D is tentatively TRBD1 or TRBD2 (6 bases each). Per the germline V gene, CDR1 is SGDLS and CDR2 is YYNGEE. The CDR3 contains 16 residues. V was trimmed by 3 bases and J by 0 bases, leaving 13 bases between them. CDR3 DNA: TGTGCCAGCAGCGCCGGCGGGACAACCTCCTACAATGAGCAGTTCTTC. Its translation is CASSAGGTTSYNEQFF.

The gene calls are TRBV19 and TRBJ2-7, with 10 bases that match TRBD1. With V trimmed by 5 bases and J by 2 bases, 12 bases remained unmatched. The CDR3 consists of 17 residues. Germline CDR1 is LNHDA and CDR2 is SQIVND (reference sequence). The CDR3 spells CASSSRQGALSPYEQYF. CDR3 DNA: TGTGCCAGTAGTTCAAGACAGGGGGCTTTAAGCCCCTACGAGCAGTACTTC.

The V call is TRBV9, the J call TRBJ2-2; 8 bases fit TRBD2. The V gene end was trimmed by 4 bases and the J gene end by 4 bases; junction bases not matched to a gene: 9. CDR3 length equals 16 residues. Per germline, CDR1 SGDLS and CDR2 YYNGEE. Here the CDR3 DNA reads TGTGCCAGCAGCCCCCGGGGTAGCGGGGTCACCGGGGAGCTGTTTTTT. It specifies CASSPRGSGVTGELFF. Looking up the rest from reference TRBV9 and TRBJ2-2 gives the full variable domain: DSGVTQTPKHLITATGQRVTLRCSPRSGDLSVYWYQQSLDQGLQFLIQYYNGEERAKGNILERFSAQQFPDLHSELNLSSLELGDSALYFCASSPRGSGVTGELFFGEGSRLTVL.

This chain uses TRBV27 with TRBJ2-7; perhaps TRBD1 as D (6 bases). The germline CDR1 and CDR2 sequences are MNHEY and SMNVEV (reference sequence). V was pared by 6 bases and J by 3 bases, with 15 bases between. There are 14 residues in the CDR3. The CDR3 sequence is CASSPPGQIYEQYV. The CDR3 bases are TGTGCCAGCAGCCCCCCGGGACAAATCTACGAGCAGTACGTC.

The gene calls are TRBV12-3 or TRBV12-4 and TRBJ1-1; D possibly corresponds to TRBD1 (5 bases). Trimming cost V 7 bases and J 6 bases, with 15 bases left between them. CDR3 size: 13 residues. The CDR3 protein is CASTRGFGSEAFF. CDR3 bases: TGTGCCAGCACCCGGGGGTTCGGCTCTGAAGCTTTCTTT.

The chain couples TRBV27 to TRBJ1-6, with unresolved D. Germline CDR1 reads MNHEY; CDR2 reads SMNVEV (reference sequence). The CDR3 covers 15 residues. The V end lost 6 bases, the J end lost 9 bases, and 18 bases lay between the germline ends. CDR3 sequence: CASSHDPGGGSPLHF. In nucleotides, the CDR3 is TGTGCCAGCAGCCATGACCCCGGAGGTGGTTCACCCCTCCACTTT.

The chain carries TRBV2 and TRBJ1-1; 11 nucleotides align to TRBD1. The CDR3 sequence is 16 residues long. V shed 6 bases, J shed 4 bases, and the junction held 10 bases outside the gene matches. CDR1 is SNHLY and CDR2 is FYNNEI in the germline V gene. The CDR3 sequence: CASRHGQGAFGTEAFF. The CDR3 nucleotides are TGTGCCAGCAGGCACGGACAGGGGGCGTTCGGCACTGAAGCTTTCTTT.

CDR3 protein: CASSQARGNQPQHF. DNA for the CDR3: TGTGCCAGCAGCCAAGCACGCGGGAATCAGCCCCAGCATTTT. The rearrangement joins TRBV3-1 (or the pseudogene TRBV3-2) to TRBJ1-5; D is ambiguous. V lost 1 base and J lost 4, with 8 bases in between. The germline V gene has CDR1 LGHDT and CDR2 YNNKEL (reference sequence). CDR3 length: 14 residues.

About this clone: This specimen includes other DNA sequences encoding the same CDR3. This rearrangement joins TRBV15 to TRBJ1-3; no reliable D call. Looked up from germline, CDR1 is LNHNV and CDR2 is YYDKDF (reference sequence). The CDR3 is made up of 16 amino acids. Trimming took 0 bases from V and 0 from J, leaving 9 bases between them. CDR3 coding DNA: TGTGCCACCAGCAGAGATCGGGAGAGCTCTGGAAACACCATATATTTT. Its translation: CATSRDRESSGNTIYF. The whole variable domain, filled in from reference TRBV15 and TRBJ1-3, reads DAMVIQNPRYQVTQFGKPVTLSCSQTLNHNVMYWYQQKSSQAPKLLFHYYDKDFNNEADTPDNFQSRRPNTSFCFLDIRSPGLGDTAMYLCATSRDRESSGNTIYFGEGSWLTVV.

The CDR3 DNA follows: TGTGCCAGCAGTCCCCCGAGCGGGACCCAGGGGGATACGCAGTATTTT. This encodes CASSPPSGTQGDTQYF. The genes are TRBV6-6 and TRBJ2-3, with D perhaps matching TRBD2 (7 bases). V was cut by 5 bases and J by 6 bases, with 21 bases left in between. The CDR3 has 16 residues. Germline V gene lookup returns CDR1 MNHNY and CDR2 SVGAGI (reference sequence).

The rearrangement joins TRBV30 to TRBJ1-4; maybe TRBD1 (6 bases). Germline V gives CDR1 GTSNPN, CDR2 SVGIG (reference sequence). CDR3 length: 16 residues. The V gene lost 1 base and the J gene lost 1 base, with 13 bases spanning the gap. CDR3 sequence: CAWSDRVIGTNEKLFF. The CDR3 DNA sequence: TGTGCCTGGAGTGACAGGGTTATCGGAACTAATGAAAAACTGTTTTTT.

The chain combines TRBV29-1 with TRBJ1-2; D is undetermined. This CDR3 is 14 amino acids long. Germline V CDR1 and CDR2: SQVTM, ANQGSEA. The V and J ends lost 0 bases and 0 bases respectively, with 8 bases between them. The chain's CDR3 is CSVEDRISNYGYTF. The CDR3 bases are TGCAGCGTTGAAGATCGGATCTCTAACTATGGCTACACCTTC.

The chain recombines TRBV10-3 with TRBJ1-1; D remains ambiguous. The CDR3 runs 13 residues. Germline V gene data show CDR1 as ENHRY and CDR2 as SYGVKD. Trimming removed 2 bases at V and 4 bases at J, with 8 bases between. The CDR3: CAISEDRTTEAFF. Here the CDR3 DNA reads TGTGCCATCAGTGAGGATCGGACCACTGAAGCTTTCTTT.

V is TRBV5-1 and J is TRBJ2-7; no firm D call. The germline CDR1 and CDR2 sequences are SGHRS and YFSETQ. Trimming pared 0 bases from V and 3 bases from J, leaving 7 bases between. The CDR3 spans 13 residues. CDR3 sequence reads: CASSLDGDYEQYV. As DNA, the CDR3 is TGCGCCAGCAGCTTGGATGGGGACTACGAGCAGTACGTC.

This chain links TRBV5-8 with TRBJ1-6, with 7 bases matching TRBD1. The germline CDR1 and CDR2 sequences are SGHTS and YDEGEE. Germline trimming cut 3 bases from V and 11 bases from J; bases unmatched to any gene: 11. The length of the CDR3 is 15 residues. CDR3 DNA: TGTGCCAGCAGCTCCGGGGGGACAGTCGGGCCACCCCTCCACTTT. Translating it yields CASSSGGTVGPPLHF.